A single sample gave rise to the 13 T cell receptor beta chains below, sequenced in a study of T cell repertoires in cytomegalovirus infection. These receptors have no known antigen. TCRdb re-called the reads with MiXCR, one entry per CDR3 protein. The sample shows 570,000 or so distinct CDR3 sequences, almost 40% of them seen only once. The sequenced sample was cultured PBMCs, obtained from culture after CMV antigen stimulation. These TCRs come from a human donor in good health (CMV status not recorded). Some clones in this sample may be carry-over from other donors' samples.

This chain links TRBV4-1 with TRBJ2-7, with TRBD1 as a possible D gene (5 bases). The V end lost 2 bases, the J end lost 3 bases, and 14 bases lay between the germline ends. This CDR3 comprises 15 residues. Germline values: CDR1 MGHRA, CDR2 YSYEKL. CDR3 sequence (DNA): TGCGCCAGCAGCCAATTGCAGGGCCCTAGCTACGAGCAGTACTTC. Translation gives CASSQLQGPSYEQYF.

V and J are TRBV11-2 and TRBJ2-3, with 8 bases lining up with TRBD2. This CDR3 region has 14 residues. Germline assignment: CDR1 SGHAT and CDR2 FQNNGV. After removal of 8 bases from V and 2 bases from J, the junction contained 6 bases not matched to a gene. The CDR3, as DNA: TGTGCCAGCGGTGCGGGAGGAACCACAGATACGCAGTATTTT. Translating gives CASGAGGTTDTQYF.

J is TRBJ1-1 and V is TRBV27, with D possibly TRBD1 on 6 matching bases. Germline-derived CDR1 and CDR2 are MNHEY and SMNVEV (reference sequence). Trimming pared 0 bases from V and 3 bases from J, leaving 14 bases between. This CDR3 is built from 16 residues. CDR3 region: CASSLSGGLGYTEAFF. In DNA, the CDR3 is TGTGCCAGCAGTTTATCGGGGGGGCTGGGTTACACTGAAGCTTTCTTT.

CDR3 in amino acids: CASSIVGQLEGETQYF. The CDR3 nucleotides read TGTGCCAGTAGTATAGTGGGACAGCTTGAAGGGGAGACCCAGTACTTC. The V gene is TRBV19, the J gene TRBJ2-5; 7 positions match TRBD1. Looked up from germline, CDR1 is LNHDA and CDR2 is SQIVND (reference sequence). V lost 1 base, J lost 5 bases, and 10 bases stayed unmatched. The CDR3 runs to 16 residues.

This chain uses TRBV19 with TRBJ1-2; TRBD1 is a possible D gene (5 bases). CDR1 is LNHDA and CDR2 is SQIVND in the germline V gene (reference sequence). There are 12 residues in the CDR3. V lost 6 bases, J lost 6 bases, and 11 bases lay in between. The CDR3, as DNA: TGTGCCAGTAGGTCTAGGGGCGATGGCTACACCTTC. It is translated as CASRSRGDGYTF.

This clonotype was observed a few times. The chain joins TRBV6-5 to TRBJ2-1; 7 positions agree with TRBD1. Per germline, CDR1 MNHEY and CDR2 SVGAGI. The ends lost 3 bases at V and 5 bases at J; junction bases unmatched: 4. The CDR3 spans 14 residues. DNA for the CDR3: TGTGCCAGCAGTTATGGGGGACAGAACAATGAGCAGTTCTTC. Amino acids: CASSYGGQNNEQFF.

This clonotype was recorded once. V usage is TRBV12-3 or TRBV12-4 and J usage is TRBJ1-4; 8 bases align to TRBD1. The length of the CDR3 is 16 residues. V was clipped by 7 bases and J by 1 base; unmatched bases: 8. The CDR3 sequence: CASTPGQGGTNEKLFF. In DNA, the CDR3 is TGTGCCAGCACCCCAGGACAGGGTGGAACTAATGAAAAACTGTTTTTT.

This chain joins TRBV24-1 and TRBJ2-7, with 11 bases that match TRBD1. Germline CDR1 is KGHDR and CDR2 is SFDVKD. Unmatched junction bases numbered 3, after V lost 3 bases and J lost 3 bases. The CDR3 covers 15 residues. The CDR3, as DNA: TGTGCCACCAGTGATCCCGGGACAGGGGGCTACGAGCAGTACTTC. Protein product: CATSDPGTGGYEQYF.

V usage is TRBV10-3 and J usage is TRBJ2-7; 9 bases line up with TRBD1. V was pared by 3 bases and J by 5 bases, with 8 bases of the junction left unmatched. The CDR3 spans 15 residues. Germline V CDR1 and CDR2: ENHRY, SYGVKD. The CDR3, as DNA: TGTGCCATCAGTGACCTGGGACAGGGAGGCAACGAGCAGTACTTC. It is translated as CAISDLGQGGNEQYF.

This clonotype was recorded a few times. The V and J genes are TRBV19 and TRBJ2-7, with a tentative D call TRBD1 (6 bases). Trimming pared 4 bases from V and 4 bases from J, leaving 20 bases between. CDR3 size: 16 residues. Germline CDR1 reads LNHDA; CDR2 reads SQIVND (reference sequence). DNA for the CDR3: TGTGCCAGTAGTACAAAAAGGAGAGGGGGAATATACGAGCAGTACTTC. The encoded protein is CASSTKRRGGIYEQYF.

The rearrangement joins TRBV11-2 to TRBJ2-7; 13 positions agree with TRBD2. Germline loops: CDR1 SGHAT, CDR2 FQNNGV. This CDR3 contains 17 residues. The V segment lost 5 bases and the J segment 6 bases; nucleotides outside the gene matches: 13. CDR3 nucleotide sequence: TGTGCCAGCAGCCTGACTAGCGGGAGGCGGACTTATACCGAGCAGTACTTC. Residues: CASSLTSGRRTYTEQYF.

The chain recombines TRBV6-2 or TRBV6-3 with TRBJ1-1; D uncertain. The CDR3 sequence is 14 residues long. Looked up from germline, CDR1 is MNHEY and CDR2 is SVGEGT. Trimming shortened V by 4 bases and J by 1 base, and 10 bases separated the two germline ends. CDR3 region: CASSWAGSNTEAFF. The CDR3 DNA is TGTGCCAGCAGTTGGGCAGGATCGAACACTGAAGCTTTCTTT.

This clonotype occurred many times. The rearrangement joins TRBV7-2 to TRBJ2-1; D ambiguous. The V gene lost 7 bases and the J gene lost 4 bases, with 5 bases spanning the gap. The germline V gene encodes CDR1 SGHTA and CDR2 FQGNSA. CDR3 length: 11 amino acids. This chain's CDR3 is CASTLYNEQFF. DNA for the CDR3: TGTGCCAGCACCCTATACAATGAGCAGTTCTTC.